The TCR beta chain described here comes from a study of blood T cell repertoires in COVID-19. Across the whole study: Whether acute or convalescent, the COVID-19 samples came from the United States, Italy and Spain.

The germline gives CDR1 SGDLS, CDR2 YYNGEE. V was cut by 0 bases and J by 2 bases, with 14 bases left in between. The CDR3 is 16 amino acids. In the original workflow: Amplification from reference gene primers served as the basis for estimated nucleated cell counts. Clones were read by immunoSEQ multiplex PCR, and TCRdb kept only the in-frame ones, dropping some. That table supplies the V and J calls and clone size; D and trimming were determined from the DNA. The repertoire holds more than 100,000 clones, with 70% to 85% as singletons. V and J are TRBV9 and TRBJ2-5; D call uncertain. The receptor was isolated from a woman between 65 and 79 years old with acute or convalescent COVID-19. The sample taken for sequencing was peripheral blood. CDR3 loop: CASSVGPGNLQETQYF. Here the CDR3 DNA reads TGTGCCAGCAGCGTAGGTCCGGGTAACCTTCAAGAGACCCAGTACTTC.